What follows is one T cell receptor (beta chain) and its context. Its target is not known. Data came from immunoSEQ multiplex PCR; TCRdb stores just in-frame clones and leaves some out. The table has around 2,000,000 clones, about 95% seen once. The data derive from a study of shared clonotypes between healthy human individuals. Whole-study findings and limits: Shared clonotypes across all four donors exceeded non-shared ones in generation probability.

The naive CD8 population came from CD45RO-negative cells selected for CCR7, without terminally differentiated effector memory CD45RA+ cells. Germline CDR1 reads MGHRA; CDR2 reads YSYEKL. Trimming removed 5 bases from V and 8 bases from J, with 19 bases in between. The length of the CDR3 is 16 residues. The sequence derives from a man aged 18 to 30 in good health. The chain carries TRBV4-1 and TRBJ1-6, with D tentatively TRBD1 (5 bases). The material sequenced was naive CD8+ T cells sorted from blood. DNA of the CDR3: TGCGCCAGCAGCGACGATCCGCGGGGGTTTGATTCACCCCTCCACTTT. Amino acids: CASSDDPRGFDSPLHF.